This T cell receptor beta chain was sequenced in a study of cytomegalovirus exposure and HLA in healthy donors. Overall study results and limits: When a later analysis was performed, an Asian-associated ancestry cluster reportedly had fewer N-insertions than the roughly 700-donor mean.

Use of 60 Vbeta and 13 Jbeta primers characterized the PCR. Sequencing used immunoSEQ multiplex PCR; TCRdb keeps in-frame clones, though not all of them. Found here are 90,000 to 120,000 clones, 82% of them singletons; the top ten hold approximately 2.4%. Looked up from germline, CDR1 is SNHLY and CDR2 is FYNNEI. The CDR3 runs to 15 residues. The V end was cut by 8 bases, the J end by 0 bases, with 16 bases between. Remarks on this clone: Its antigen is undetermined.

The sample comprised PBMCs. The TCR originated in a man aged 25 to 40 in good health and CMV-seropositive. V gene TRBV2 combines with J gene TRBJ1-1; D perhaps matches TRBD1 (5 bases). The CDR3 sequence is CASFPGRGMNTEAFF. DNA for the CDR3: TGTGCCAGCTTTCCGGGTCGGGGGATGAACACTGAAGCTTTCTTT.